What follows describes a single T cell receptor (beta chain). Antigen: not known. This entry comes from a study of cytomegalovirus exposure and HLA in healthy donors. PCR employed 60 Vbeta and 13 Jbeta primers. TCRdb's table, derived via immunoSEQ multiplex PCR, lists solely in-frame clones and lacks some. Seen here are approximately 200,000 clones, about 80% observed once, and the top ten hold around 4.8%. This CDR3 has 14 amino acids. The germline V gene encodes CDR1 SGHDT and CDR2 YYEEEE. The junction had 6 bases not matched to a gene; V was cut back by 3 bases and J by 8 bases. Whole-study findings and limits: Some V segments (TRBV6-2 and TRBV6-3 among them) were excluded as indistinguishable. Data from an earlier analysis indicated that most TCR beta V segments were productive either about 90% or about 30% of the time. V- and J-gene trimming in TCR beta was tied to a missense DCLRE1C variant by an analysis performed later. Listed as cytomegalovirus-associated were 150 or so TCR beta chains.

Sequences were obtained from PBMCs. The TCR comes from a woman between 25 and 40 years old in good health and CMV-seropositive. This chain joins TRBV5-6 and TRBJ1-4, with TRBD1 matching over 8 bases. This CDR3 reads CASSSGQGREKLFF. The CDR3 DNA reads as TGTGCCAGCAGCTCTGGACAGGGCAGGGAAAAACTGTTTTTT.